This is a list of T cell receptor beta chains from one sample in a study of blood T cells in healthy people across ages. TCRdb passed the 5' RACE reads through MiXCR, listing each CDR3 protein once. The profile shows about 580,000 distinct CDR3 sequences, roughly 48% of them singletons. Sequencing used blood. The source of these receptors is a man older than 75 in good health. The CDR3 runs from the conserved cysteine through the conserved F or W. Fields, in order: V gene, D gene, J gene, clone size, CDR3 protein, CDR3 DNA. The D gene is left open where the match is weak. Part of the rows lack a size; the others show once, few, many or a class for expanded clones.

v_gene: TRBV5-6; d_gene: TRBD1; j_gene: TRBJ2-1; abundance: -; CDR3aa: CASSAPGQGYHEQFF; CDR3nt: TGTGCCAGCAGCGCACCGGGACAGGGTTACCATGAGCAGTTCTTC
v_gene: TRBV5-1; d_gene: -; j_gene: TRBJ2-5; abundance: many; CDR3aa: CASSAFDPQETQYF; CDR3nt: TGCGCCAGCAGTGCTTTCGACCCTCAAGAGACCCAGTACTTC
v_gene: TRBV6-5; d_gene: -; j_gene: TRBJ1-1; abundance: few; CDR3aa: CASSYGGGNTEAFF; CDR3nt: TGTGCCAGCAGTTATGGGGGAGGGAACACTGAAGCTTTCTTT
v_gene: TRBV7-9; d_gene: -; j_gene: TRBJ1-2; abundance: few; CDR3aa: CASSLGTRDGYTF; CDR3nt: TGTGCCAGCAGCTTAGGTACCCGGGATGGCTACACCTTC
v_gene: TRBV12-3/TRBV12-4; d_gene: -; j_gene: TRBJ1-1; abundance: -; CDR3aa: CASSRSMGRTEAFF; CDR3nt: TGTGCCAGCAGTCGTTCAATGGGGAGGACTGAAGCTTTCTTT
v_gene: TRBV20-1; d_gene: -; j_gene: TRBJ2-1; abundance: -; CDR3aa: CSARNLVGGNEQFF; CDR3nt: TGCAGTGCTAGAAATCTAGTGGGGGGAAATGAGCAGTTCTTC
v_gene: TRBV6-5; d_gene: TRBD1; j_gene: TRBJ2-6; abundance: -; CDR3aa: CASSSLGQATSSGANVLTF; CDR3nt: TGTGCCAGCAGTTCCCTCGGACAGGCCACCAGCTCTGGGGCCAACGTCCTGACTTTC
v_gene: TRBV5-1; d_gene: TRBD1; j_gene: TRBJ2-3; abundance: many; CDR3aa: CASSKGQGPGDTQYF; CDR3nt: TGCGCCAGCAGCAAGGGACAGGGGCCCGGAGATACGCAGTATTTT
v_gene: TRBV20-1; d_gene: -; j_gene: TRBJ2-1; abundance: -; CDR3aa: CSARKGGPESSYNEQFF; CDR3nt: TGCAGTGCGCGAAAGGGGGGGCCTGAAAGCTCCTACAATGAGCAGTTCTTC
v_gene: TRBV9; d_gene: -; j_gene: TRBJ1-5; abundance: -; CDR3aa: CASSVAGRTGEEPQHF; CDR3nt: TGTGCCAGTAGCGTGGCGGGACGCACCGGAGAGGAGCCCCAGCATTTT
v_gene: TRBV9; d_gene: TRBD1; j_gene: TRBJ2-3; abundance: -; CDR3aa: CASSRQTGKTDTQYF; CDR3nt: TGTGCCAGCAGCCGACAGACAGGGAAGACAGATACGCAGTATTTT
v_gene: TRBV2; d_gene: -; j_gene: TRBJ2-3; abundance: -; CDR3aa: CASSGRQVFTDTQYF; CDR3nt: TGTGCCAGCAGTGGGAGACAGGTATTCACAGATACGCAGTATTTT
v_gene: TRBV29-1; d_gene: -; j_gene: TRBJ2-5; abundance: -; CDR3aa: CSATPSGTQETQYF; CDR3nt: TGCAGCGCTACCCCGTCCGGGACACAAGAGACCCAGTACTTC
v_gene: TRBV7-2; d_gene: -; j_gene: TRBJ2-1; abundance: -; CDR3aa: CASSLANNNERFF; CDR3nt: TGTGCCAGCAGCTTAGCCAATAACAATGAGCGGTTCTTC
v_gene: TRBV7-2; d_gene: -; j_gene: TRBJ1-5; abundance: -; CDR3aa: CASSRSTDSNQPQHF; CDR3nt: TGTGCCAGCAGCCGATCGACGGATAGCAATCAGCCCCAGCATTTT
v_gene: TRBV28; d_gene: TRBD2; j_gene: TRBJ2-1; abundance: -; CDR3aa: CASSSRAGDEQFF; CDR3nt: TGTGCCAGCAGTTCCCGAGCGGGAGATGAGCAGTTCTTC
v_gene: TRBV10-3; d_gene: TRBD2; j_gene: TRBJ2-5; abundance: few; CDR3aa: CAISESRLAGGVEETQYF; CDR3nt: TGTGCCATCAGTGAGTCCCGCCTAGCGGGGGGCGTTGAGGAGACCCAGTACTTC